A single sample is the source of the 18 T cell receptor beta chains below, sequenced in a study of cytomegalovirus exposure and HLA in healthy donors. 60 Vbeta and 13 Jbeta primers were used in PCR. The protocol was immunoSEQ multiplex PCR, while the TCRdb copy is restricted to in-frame clones and leaves out a portion. The repertoire has roughly 200,000 clones, more than 65% of them found once; the top ten carry about 3%. Sample: PBMCs. Receptors were obtained from a female donor in good health and CMV-seronegative.

The chain couples TRBV6-1 to TRBJ2-7, with D possibly TRBD2 on 6 matching bases. This CDR3 comprises 12 residues. V shed 3 bases and J shed 7 bases, with 10 bases lying between them. CDR1 and CDR2 from the germline V gene are MNHNS and SASEGT. In DNA, the CDR3 is TGTGCCAGCAGTGAGTTGGGGGGAGAGCAGTACTTC. Its protein product is CASSELGGEQYF.

The rearrangement links TRBV13 to TRBJ1-1; the D gene is possibly TRBD1 (5 bases). Germline CDR1 reads PRHDT; CDR2 reads FYEKMQ (reference sequence). The CDR3 is 13 residues long. V was trimmed by 2 bases and J by 1 base, leaving 5 bases between them. For the CDR3, the DNA is TGTGCCAGCAGCTTACAGGGGAACACTGAAGCTTTCTTT. The encoded protein is CASSLQGNTEAFF.

The chain uses TRBV5-1 and TRBJ2-1; a weak D match, TRBD2 (6 bases). Trimming cost V 0 bases and J 6 bases, with 7 bases left between them. There are 13 residues in the CDR3. Germline V lookup: CDR1 SGHRS, CDR2 YFSETQ. The CDR3 DNA reads as TGCGCCAGCAGCTTGGGGGAGGCCAATGAGCAGTTCTTC. It translates to CASSLGEANEQFF.

CDR3 sequence (DNA): TGCGCCAGCAGCTTGGGGACAGGTGCAGATACGCAGTATTTT. It translates to CASSLGTGADTQYF. The gene calls are TRBV5-1 and TRBJ2-3; 7 bases agree with TRBD1. V trimming: 0 bases; J trimming: 4 bases; junction bases outside the gene matches: 2. There are 14 residues in the CDR3. Germline CDR1 SGHRS, CDR2 YFSETQ.

V gene TRBV19 combines with J gene TRBJ1-5; D gene ambiguous. CDR3 length: 17 residues. The V end was cut by 5 bases, the J end by 0 bases, with 17 bases between. Germline loops: CDR1 LNHDA, CDR2 SQIVND (reference sequence). The CDR3 region is CASSPPPPRHSNQPQHF. The CDR3 DNA reads as TGTGCCAGTAGTCCACCCCCCCCCAGGCATAGCAATCAGCCCCAGCATTTT. Using reference TRBV19 and TRBJ1-5 for the parts outside the CDR3, the full variable domain is DGGITQSPKYLFRKEGQNVTLSCEQNLNHDAMYWYRQDPGQGLRLIYYSQIVNDFQKGDIAEGYSVSREKKESFPLTVTSAQKNPTAFYLCASSPPPPRHSNQPQHFGDGTRLSIL.

This clone was recorded only once. V and J are TRBV6-1 and TRBJ1-5; perhaps TRBD1 as D (5 bases). CDR1 is MNHNS, CDR2 SASEGT, per germline. The CDR3 runs 15 residues. Deletions cut 0 bases from V and 6 bases from J, with 12 bases between. CDR3 DNA sequence: TGTGCCAGCAGTGAAGCAGGGAACGGGGGTCAGCCCCAGCATTTT. Encoded protein: CASSEAGNGGQPQHF.

The CDR3 nucleotides read TGTGCCATCAGTGAGACCCTCCCCGCAGGGCAACCTAACTATGGCTACACCTTC. Translation: CAISETLPAGQPNYGYTF. This rearrangement joins TRBV10-3 to TRBJ1-2; tentatively, D is TRBD1 (5 bases). Germline values: CDR1 ENHRY, CDR2 SYGVKD. Trimming removed 2 bases at V and 0 bases at J, with 19 bases between. This CDR3 comprises 18 residues.

The chain is built from TRBV7-9 and TRBJ1-3; D remains unclear. V was pared by 4 bases and J by 1 base, with 5 bases between. This CDR3 region has 13 residues. CDR1 is SEHNR, CDR2 FQNEAQ, per germline (reference sequence). CDR3 coding DNA: TGTGCCAGCAGCTATAGTTCTGGAAACACCATATATTTT. Protein: CASSYSSGNTIYF. Together with reference TRBV7-9 and TRBJ1-3, the CDR3 gives the full variable domain: DTGVSQNPRHKITKRGQNVTFRCDPISEHNRLYWYRQTLGQGPEFLTYFQNEAQLEKSRLLSDRFSAERPKGSFSTLEIQRTEQGDSAMYLCASSYSSGNTIYFGEGSWLTVV.

The chain employs TRBV27 and TRBJ1-2, with TRBD1 matching 12 bases. Unmatched junction bases numbered 4, after V lost 4 bases and J lost 4 bases. CDR1 MNHEY and CDR2 SMNVEV come from the germline V gene (reference sequence). The CDR3 has 15 residues. Written as DNA, the CDR3 is TGTGCCAGCAGTTCGGGACAGGGGGCTTCCTATGGCTACACCTTC. It encodes CASSSGQGASYGYTF.

This clone was detected only once. V gene TRBV4-3 combines with J gene TRBJ2-1; D unclear. CDR1 is LGHNA, CDR2 YSLEER, per germline. With 0 bases removed from V and 9 bases from J, the gap between germline ends came to 15 bases. This CDR3 is 15 amino acids long. CDR3 nucleotide sequence: TGCGCCAGCAGCCAAGATCTGGGTAGCTGGGTTGAGCAGTTCTTC. As protein: CASSQDLGSWVEQFF.

V is TRBV4-3 and J is TRBJ2-1, with 7 bases lining up with TRBD2. Trimming took 4 bases from V and 4 from J; bases not matched to a gene: 10. The CDR3 covers 16 residues. Germline CDR1 LGHNA, CDR2 YSLEER. The CDR3 nucleotides are TGCGCCAGCAGCCGGGTAGGTGGGAGGGTTTACAATGAGCAGTTCTTC. It specifies CASSRVGGRVYNEQFF.

The chain combines TRBV7-9 with TRBJ1-6; possible D gene TRBD1, 5 bases. This CDR3 spans 14 amino acids. Per the germline V gene, CDR1 is SEHNR and CDR2 is FQNEAQ (reference sequence). V was pared by 5 bases and J by 7 bases, with 12 bases between. CDR3 protein: CASSPDRQNSPLHF. The CDR3 DNA follows: TGTGCCAGCAGCCCAGACAGACAAAATTCACCCCTCCACTTT.

The chain carries TRBV19 and TRBJ2-3; 7 bases are a match to TRBD1. The V gene's germline CDR1 is LNHDA and CDR2 SQIVND (reference sequence). The CDR3 extends over 14 amino acids. J gave up 5 bases and V 5 bases, and 7 bases lay outside the gene matches. The DNA of the CDR3 is TGTGCCAGTAGTCCTGGGACAGTAGGAGATACGCAGTATTTT. This translates into CASSPGTVGDTQYF. The full variable domain, with the rest looked up from reference TRBV19 and TRBJ2-3, is DGGITQSPKYLFRKEGQNVTLSCEQNLNHDAMYWYRQDPGQGLRLIYYSQIVNDFQKGDIAEGYSVSREKKESFPLTVTSAQKNPTAFYLCASSPGTVGDTQYFGPGTRLTVL.

The V call is TRBV9, the J call TRBJ1-3; D is uncertain. Germline CDR1 SGDLS, CDR2 YYNGEE. V was trimmed by 2 bases and J by 0 bases, leaving 6 bases between them. There are 14 residues in the CDR3. The CDR3 protein is CASSVAVSGNTIYF. The CDR3 DNA sequence: TGTGCCAGCAGCGTGGCAGTCTCTGGAAACACCATATATTTT.

The chain employs TRBV5-1 and TRBJ2-3; no definite D call. Germline V gene data show CDR1 as SGHRS and CDR2 as YFSETQ. CDR3 length: 13 residues. With 7 bases removed from V and 3 bases from J, the gap between germline ends came to 12 bases. CDR3 nucleotide sequence: TGCGCCAGCGTCGCACCCGAGACAGATACGCAGTATTTT. Translation: CASVAPETDTQYF.

The rearrangement links TRBV27 to TRBJ1-5, with D uncertain. V was clipped by 6 bases and J by 0 bases, with 9 bases between them. CDR1 MNHEY and CDR2 SMNVEV come from the germline V gene (reference sequence). The CDR3 is 14 residues long. CDR3 in DNA: TGTGCCAGCAGAGGAACAGTTAGCAATCAGCCCCAGCATTTT. This translates into CASRGTVSNQPQHF.

This clone appeared a single time. The chain joins TRBV6-5 to TRBJ2-2, with 10 bases that match TRBD1. V was clipped by 6 bases and J by 6 bases; unmatched bases: 7. Germline V lookup: CDR1 MNHEY, CDR2 SVGAGI. The CDR3 extends over 15 amino acids. The DNA for the CDR3 is TGTGCCAGCAGATCCGGGACAGGGGATCCCGGGGAGCTGTTTTTT. The encoded protein is CASRSGTGDPGELFF.

The rearrangement joins TRBV7-9 to TRBJ2-1, with TRBD2 identical over 11 bases. Per germline, CDR1 SEHNR and CDR2 FQNEAQ (reference sequence). This CDR3 has 15 residues. Trimming removed 5 bases from V and 7 bases from J; junction bases left unmatched: 7. CDR3 amino acids: CASSRSGTSGNEQFF. In nucleotides, the CDR3 is TGTGCCAGCAGCCGTTCCGGGACTAGCGGTAATGAGCAGTTCTTC.